A single sample gave rise to the 27 T cell receptor beta chains below, sequenced in a study of tumor and adjacent non-tumor tissue in lung cancer. No cell sorting was done before RNA was extracted from the tissue. A modified ARM-PCR protocol with three rounds of nested PCR amplified TCRbeta. TCRdb re-analysed the multiplex PCR reads in MiXCR, keeping a single row per CDR3 protein. The repertoire holds some 77,000 distinct CDR3 sequences, with about two thirds as singletons. The sequenced sample was lung tumor tissue. The receptors stem from a woman between 65 and 79 years old with non-small cell lung cancer.

This clonotype was seen only once. The CDR3 does not close with the conserved phenylalanine or tryptophan, likely indicating a read error. The chain carries TRBV6-2 or TRBV6-3 and TRBJ2-7, with D unresolved. From germline, CDR1 is MNHEY and CDR2 SVGEGT. The CDR3 has 13 amino acids. CDR3 sequence: CASSYSRQAEQYL. The CDR3 DNA follows: TGTGCTAGCAGTTACTCCCGGCAGGCCGAGCAGTACTTG.

A note on this clonotype: An end of the junction does not agree with germline; a read error may underlie this. V and J are TRBV11-3 and TRBJ2-3, with a weak D call TRBD1 (5 bases). This CDR3 contains 13 residues. Germline V lookup: CDR1 SGHNT, CDR2 YENEEA. The chain's CDR3 is CASSLLRADTQQF. CDR3 DNA sequence: TGTGCCAGCAGCTTACTCAGGGCAGACACGCAGCAATTT.

This clonotype occurred many times. The gene calls are TRBV5-1 and TRBJ1-1, with D unresolved. CDR3 size: 15 residues. Germline CDR1 is SGHRS and CDR2 is YFSETQ. Trimming took 0 bases from V and 0 from J, leaving 9 bases between them. CDR3 protein: CASSLVPGMNTEAFF. The CDR3 DNA reads as TGCGCCAGCAGCTTGGTTCCGGGGATGAACACTGAAGCTTTCTTT.

A word on this clonotype: One junction end does not reproduce the germline sequence, and a read error may be involved. J is TRBJ2-2 and V is TRBV11-1; 9 positions agree with TRBD2. The CDR3 extends over 20 amino acids. Germline loops: CDR1 SGHAT, CDR2 FQDESV (reference sequence). The CDR3 sequence is CASSLKVRFTSGRNSGELFF. DNA for the CDR3: TGTGCCAGCAGCCTTAAAGTCCGGTTTACTAGCGGGCGGAACAGCGGGGAGTTGTTTTTT.

This clonotype was seen a few times. The chain has TRBV6-5 and TRBJ1-2; 7 bases align to TRBD1. The CDR3 consists of 17 residues. Looked up from germline, CDR1 is MNHEY and CDR2 is SVGAGI. Losses at the gene ends were 7 bases for V and 2 bases for J; bases not matched to a gene: 16. As DNA, the CDR3 is TGTGCCAGCACTTCGGCCAGAGACAGGGTGGAAAACTATGGCTACACCTTC. It specifies CASTSARDRVENYGYTF.

The chain joins TRBV20-1 to TRBJ2-1; TRBD1 agrees at 7 bases. This CDR3 has 16 amino acids. J gave up 7 bases and V 2 bases, and 14 bases lay outside the gene matches. Germline V gives CDR1 DFQATT, CDR2 SNEGSKA (reference sequence). CDR3 amino acids: CSARHLRDSGLNEQFF. CDR3 nucleotides: TGCAGTGCTAGACATTTAAGGGACAGTGGACTTAATGAGCAGTTCTTC.

This chain links TRBV10-1 with TRBJ2-1; D unclear. Germline assignment: CDR1 WNHNN and CDR2 SYGVQD (reference sequence). The CDR3 runs to 16 residues. V was pared by 3 bases and J by 9 bases, with 21 bases between. The CDR3 loop reads CASSDNLALRALEQFF. The DNA of the CDR3 is TGCGCCAGCAGTGACAACCTCGCACTCCGGGCCCTTGAGCAGTTCTTC.

Details on this clonotype: An end of the junction does not agree with germline; a read error may underlie this. The rearrangement uses TRBV20-1 and TRBJ2-5; tentative D call: TRBD1 (5 bases). This CDR3 spans 17 amino acids. Per germline, CDR1 DFQATT and CDR2 SNEGSKA (reference sequence). DNA for the CDR3: TGCAGTGCTAGAGACGAGAAGAGTCCGACAGACCATGAGACCCAGTACTTC. The encoded protein is CSARDEKSPTDHETQYF.

The CDR3 here is CASSDASTRSDQPQHF. Here the CDR3 DNA reads TGTGCCAGCAGTGATGCCAGTACAAGGTCGGATCAGCCCCAGCATTTT. The chain uses TRBV6-1 and TRBJ1-5, with no clear D. The CDR3 runs to 16 residues. Germline V gene sequence: CDR1 MNHNS, CDR2 SASEGT. The V end lost 3 bases, the J end lost 5 bases, and 17 bases lay between the germline ends.

About this clonotype itself: Compared with germline, one end of the junction differs, possibly owing to a read error. The chain has TRBV10-3 and TRBJ1-4; no reliable D call. Germline CDR1 is ENHRY and CDR2 is SYGVKD. This CDR3 has 14 residues. The CDR3 DNA sequence: TGTGTCATCAATGAGAGGGCAGGCCGTGAAAAACTGTTTTTT. Its protein is CVINERAGREKLFF.

In the case of this clonotype: A read error may produce the germline difference seen at one junction end. The gene calls are TRBV29-1 and TRBJ2-2; a weak D match, TRBD2 (5 bases). This CDR3 is 14 amino acids long. Germline values: CDR1 SQVTM, CDR2 ANQGSEA. Here the CDR3 reads CSGLGVTNTGKLFF. The CDR3 bases are TGCAGCGGCCTGGGTGTAACGAACACCGGGAAGCTGTTTTTT.

As concerns this clonotype: A much larger clone lies one base from this, so it may be a read error. The chain recombines TRBV10-3 with TRBJ2-7; D perhaps matches TRBD2 (7 bases). The length of the CDR3 is 13 residues. CDR1 ENHRY and CDR2 SYGVKD come from the germline V gene. CDR3 amino acids: CAINREGAYGQYF. The CDR3 DNA follows: TGTGCCATCAACAGGGAGGGAGCCTACGGGCAGTACTTC.

This clonotype was counted a single time. The conserved phenylalanine or tryptophan is not found at the CDR3 terminus, so this likely reflects a read error. The rearrangement joins TRBV12-3 or TRBV12-4 to TRBJ1-1; 9 positions match TRBD1. This CDR3 has 15 amino acids. V shed 4 bases and J 3 bases; nucleotides not matched to a gene: 6. CDR3 amino acids: CASSWGDRGDTEAFY. In DNA, the CDR3 is TGTGCCAGCAGTTGGGGAGACAGGGGGGACACTGAAGCTTTCTAT.

This clonotype was counted a few times. The rearrangement uses TRBV5-1 and TRBJ2-7, with 10 bases identical to TRBD1. The CDR3 length is 15 residues. The germline gives CDR1 SGHRS, CDR2 YFSETQ. Trimming cost V 4 bases and J 0 bases; bases outside gene matches: 4. Here the CDR3 DNA reads TGCGCCAGCAGCAAAGGACAGGGGGGCTCCTACGAGCAGTACTTC. This sequence encodes CASSKGQGGSYEQYF.

Comment on this clonotype: A much larger clone lies one base from this, so it may be a read error. CDR3 amino acids: CASLRGSPEAFF. Written as DNA, the CDR3 is TGTGCCAGCCTCAGGGGCAGCCCTGAAGCTTTCTTT. J is TRBJ1-1 and V is TRBV6-5, with D possibly being TRBD1 (6 bases). The germline CDR1 and CDR2 sequences are MNHEY and SVGAGI. The CDR3 sequence is 12 residues long. V was clipped by 8 bases and J by 6 bases, with 13 bases between them.

This clonotype appeared many times. The genes are TRBV20-1 and TRBJ1-2, with D unclear. Germline values: CDR1 DFQATT, CDR2 SNEGSKA (reference sequence). This CDR3 is built from 14 residues. V was pared by 5 bases and J by 2 bases, with 15 bases between. The CDR3 protein is CSASENYFNYGYTF. CDR3 sequence (DNA): TGCAGTGCTTCCGAGAATTACTTCAACTATGGCTACACCTTC.

This clonotype has just a few counts. A clone one base away is much larger, so this may be a read error. The CDR3 sequence is CTSSPRGSPSSGANVLTF. In nucleotides, the CDR3 is TGCACCAGCAGCCCCCGTGGCAGTCCTTCCTCTGGGGCCAACGTCCTGACTTTC. V is TRBV4-1 and J is TRBJ2-6; no firm D call. The CDR3 is 18 residues long. The V gene's germline CDR1 is MGHRA and CDR2 YSYEKL.

Only a few counts were recorded for this clonotype. A much more abundant neighbour one base away suggests this may be a read error. This chain joins TRBV6-6 and TRBJ1-1; D may be TRBD1 (5 bases). The CDR3 has 17 amino acids. The ends were cut back, 8 bases at V and 3 bases at J, with 25 bases in the middle. Germline V CDR1 and CDR2: MNHNY, SVGAGI (reference sequence). CDR3 region: CASLPLAWGDRDTEAFF. In nucleotides, the CDR3 is TGTGCCAGCCTTCCTTTAGCCTGGGGGGACCGGGACACTGAAGCTTTCTTT.

This clonotype was detected only a few times. This chain connects TRBV29-1 to TRBJ2-3; D gene unclear. The CDR3 totals 14 residues. Trimming took off 6 bases at V and 6 bases at J, with 19 bases between the two ends. Germline CDR1 SQVTM, CDR2 ANQGSEA. DNA of the CDR3: TGCAGCGTAGGTGCTAACGGAGATGATGATACGCAGTATTTT. The encoded protein is CSVGANGDDDTQYF.

A word on this clonotype: This is likely a read error, given that the CDR3 carries no conserved phenylalanine or tryptophan at its end. The CDR3 nucleotides are TGTGCCAGCAGCAAAACTAGCGAGAACACCGGGGAGCTGTTTCTT. Encoded protein: CASSKTSENTGELFL. The chain has TRBV5-4 and TRBJ2-2; 7 bases are a match to TRBD2. Germline CDR1 is SGHNT and CDR2 is YYREEE (reference sequence). CDR3 size: 15 residues. V trimming: 4 bases; J trimming: 1 base; junction bases outside the gene matches: 4.

This clonotype is categorized as medium-sized. The chain uses TRBV5-4 and TRBJ2-7; the D gene is possibly TRBD2 (6 bases). The length of the CDR3 is 16 residues. V gave up 4 bases and J gave up 1 base, with 18 bases separating them. The germline CDR1 and CDR2 sequences are SGHNT and YYREEE (reference sequence). The CDR3 protein is CASSRDSSQGSYEQYF. The CDR3 DNA reads TGTGCCAGCAGCCGGGACTCTTCCCAAGGGTCCTACGAGCAGTACTTC.

The chain combines TRBV20-1 with TRBJ2-3; 7 bases fit TRBD1. V was clipped by 7 bases and J by 4 bases; unmatched bases: 8. The germline V gene encodes CDR1 DFQATT and CDR2 SNEGSKA (reference sequence). The CDR3 has 13 residues. The CDR3 sequence: CSVKGDSSDTQYF. In nucleotides, the CDR3 is TGCAGTGTAAAAGGGGACAGCTCAGATACGCAGTATTTT.

At least ten counts were recorded for this clonotype. V is TRBV11-3 and J is TRBJ1-3, with D perhaps TRBD1 (5 bases). Trimming stripped 5 bases from V and 0 bases from J, with 23 bases between. The CDR3 has 19 residues. Germline assignment: CDR1 SGHNT and CDR2 YENEEA. The CDR3 is CASSQGHGTTNNSGNTIYF. For the CDR3, the DNA is TGTGCCAGCAGCCAAGGACATGGTACCACAAATAACTCTGGAAACACCATATATTTT. The full variable domain, completed using reference TRBV11-3 and TRBJ1-3, is EAGVVQSPRYKIIEKKQPVAFWCNPISGHNTLYWYLQNLGQGPELLIRYENEEAVDDSQLPKDRFSAERLKGVDSTLKIQPAELGDSAVYLCASSQGHGTTNNSGNTIYFGEGSWLTVV.

A note on this clonotype: A read error may account for a junction end that differs from germline. J is TRBJ1-4 and V is TRBV28; D gene unclear. The V gene's germline CDR1 is MDHEN and CDR2 SYDVKM. CDR3 length: 15 amino acids. The CDR3, as DNA: TGTGCCGGCAGTCCGCCGATAGGGCTGAAGGAAAAACTGTTTTTT. Residues: CAGSPPIGLKEKLFF.

The DNA for the CDR3 is TGCAGTGCTAGAGATTCCAAGGGCGATGAAGCTTTCTTT. Its protein product is CSARDSKGDEAFF. This chain joins TRBV20-1 and TRBJ1-1; D is unclear. Germline CDR1 reads DFQATT; CDR2 reads SNEGSKA (reference sequence). The CDR3 length is 13 residues. The ends were cut back, 0 bases at V and 7 bases at J, with 12 bases in the middle.

This clonotype was seen ten or more times. CDR3 sequence reads: CASSLEWGDTEAFF. In nucleotides, the CDR3 is TGCGCCAGCAGCTTGGAATGGGGGGACACTGAAGCTTTCTTT. This sequence joins TRBV5-1 and TRBJ1-1, with D perhaps matching TRBD1 (5 bases). The CDR3 has 14 residues. The V gene's germline CDR1 is SGHRS and CDR2 YFSETQ. The V end was cut by 0 bases, the J end by 3 bases, with 9 bases between.

Turning to this clonotype: Because it lacks the conserved phenylalanine or tryptophan at the end, this CDR3 is likely a read error. The V and J genes are TRBV10-3 and TRBJ2-1; 9 bases are shared with TRBD2. This CDR3 has 15 residues. Germline V gene lookup returns CDR1 ENHRY and CDR2 SYGVKD. This CDR3 reads CAISESSGGYNEQFL. The CDR3 nucleotides are TGTGCCATCAGTGAGTCTAGCGGGGGCTACAATGAACAGTTCCTC.